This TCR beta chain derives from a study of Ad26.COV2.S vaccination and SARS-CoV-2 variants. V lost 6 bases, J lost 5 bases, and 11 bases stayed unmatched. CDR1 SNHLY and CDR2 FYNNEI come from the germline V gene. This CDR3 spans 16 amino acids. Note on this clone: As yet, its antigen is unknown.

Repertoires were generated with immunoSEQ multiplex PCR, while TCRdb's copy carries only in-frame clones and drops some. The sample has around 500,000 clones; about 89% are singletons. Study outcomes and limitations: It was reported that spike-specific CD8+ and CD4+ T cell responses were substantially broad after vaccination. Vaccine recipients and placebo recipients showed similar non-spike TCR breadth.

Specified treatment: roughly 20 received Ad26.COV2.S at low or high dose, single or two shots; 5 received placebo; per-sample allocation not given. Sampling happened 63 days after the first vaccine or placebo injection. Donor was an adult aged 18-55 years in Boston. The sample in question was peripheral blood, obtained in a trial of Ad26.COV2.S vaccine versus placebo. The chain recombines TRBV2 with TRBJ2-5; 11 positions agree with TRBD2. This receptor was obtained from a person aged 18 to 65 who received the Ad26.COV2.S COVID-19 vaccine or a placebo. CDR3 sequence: CASRGGTSGGWETQYF. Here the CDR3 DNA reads TGTGCCAGCAGGGGGGGGACTAGCGGTGGATGGGAGACCCAGTACTTC.